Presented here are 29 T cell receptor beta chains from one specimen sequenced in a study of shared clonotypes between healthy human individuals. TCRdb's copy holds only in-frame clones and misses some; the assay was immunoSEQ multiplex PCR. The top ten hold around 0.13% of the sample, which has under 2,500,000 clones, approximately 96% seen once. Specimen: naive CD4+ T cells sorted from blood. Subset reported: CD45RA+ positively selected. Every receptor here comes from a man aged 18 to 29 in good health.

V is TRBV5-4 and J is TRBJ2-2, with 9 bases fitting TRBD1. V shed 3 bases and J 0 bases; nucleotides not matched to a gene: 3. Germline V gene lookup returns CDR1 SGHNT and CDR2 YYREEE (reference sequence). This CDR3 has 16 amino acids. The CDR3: CASSWRDRANTGELFF. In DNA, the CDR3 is TGTGCCAGCAGCTGGAGGGACAGGGCGAACACCGGGGAGCTGTTTTTT.

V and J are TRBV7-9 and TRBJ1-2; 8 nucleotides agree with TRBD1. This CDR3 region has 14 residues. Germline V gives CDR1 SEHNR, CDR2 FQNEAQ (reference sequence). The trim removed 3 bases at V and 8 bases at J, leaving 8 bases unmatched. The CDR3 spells CASSLADRAKGYTF. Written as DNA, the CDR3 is TGTGCCAGCAGCTTGGCGGACAGGGCGAAGGGCTACACCTTC. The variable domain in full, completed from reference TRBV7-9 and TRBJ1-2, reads DTGVSQNPRHKITKRGQNVTFRCDPISEHNRLYWYRQTLGQGPEFLTYFQNEAQLEKSRLLSDRFSAERPKGSFSTLEIQRTEQGDSAMYLCASSLADRAKGYTFGSGTRLTVV.

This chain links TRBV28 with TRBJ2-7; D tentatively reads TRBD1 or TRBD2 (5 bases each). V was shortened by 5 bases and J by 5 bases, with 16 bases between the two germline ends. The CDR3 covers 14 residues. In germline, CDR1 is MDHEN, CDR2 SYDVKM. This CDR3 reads CASSARDGINEQYF. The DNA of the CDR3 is TGTGCCAGCAGTGCCCGGGACGGGATCAACGAGCAGTACTTC.

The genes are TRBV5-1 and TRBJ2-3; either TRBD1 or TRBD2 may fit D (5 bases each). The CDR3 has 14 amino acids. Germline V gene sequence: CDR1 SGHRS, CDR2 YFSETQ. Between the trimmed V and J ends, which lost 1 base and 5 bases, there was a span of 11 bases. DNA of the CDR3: TGCGCCAGCAGCTTGCTAGGGGCGGGAGATACGCAGTATTTT. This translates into CASSLLGAGDTQYF.

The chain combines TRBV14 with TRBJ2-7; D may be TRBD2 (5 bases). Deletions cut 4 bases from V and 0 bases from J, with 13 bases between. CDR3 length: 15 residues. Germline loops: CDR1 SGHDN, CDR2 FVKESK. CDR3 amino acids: CASSPGLQSSYEQYF. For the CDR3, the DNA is TGTGCCAGCAGCCCCGGACTGCAAAGCTCCTACGAGCAGTACTTC.

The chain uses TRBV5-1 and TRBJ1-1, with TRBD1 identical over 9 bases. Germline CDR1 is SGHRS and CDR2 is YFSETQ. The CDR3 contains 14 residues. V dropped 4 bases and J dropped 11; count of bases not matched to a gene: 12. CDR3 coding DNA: TGCGCCAGCAGCCCGCCGTCACAGGGGGCGGATGCTTTCTTT. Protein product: CASSPPSQGADAFF.

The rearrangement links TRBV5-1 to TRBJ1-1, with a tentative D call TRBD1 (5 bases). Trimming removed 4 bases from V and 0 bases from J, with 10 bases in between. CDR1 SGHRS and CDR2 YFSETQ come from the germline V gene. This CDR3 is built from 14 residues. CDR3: CASSPEQVNTEAFF. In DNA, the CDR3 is TGCGCCAGCAGCCCCGAACAGGTGAACACTGAAGCTTTCTTT.

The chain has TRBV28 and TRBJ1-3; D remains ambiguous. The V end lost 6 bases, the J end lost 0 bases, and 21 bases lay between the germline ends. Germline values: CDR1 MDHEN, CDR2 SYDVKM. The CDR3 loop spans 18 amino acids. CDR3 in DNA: TGTGCCAGCAGCCTAACCGGTTACTATTATTCCTCTGGAAACACCATATATTTT. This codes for CASSLTGYYYSSGNTIYF.

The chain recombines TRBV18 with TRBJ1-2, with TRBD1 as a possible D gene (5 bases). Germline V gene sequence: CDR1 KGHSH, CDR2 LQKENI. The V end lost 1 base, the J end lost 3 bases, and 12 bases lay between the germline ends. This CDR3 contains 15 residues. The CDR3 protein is CASSPRARVDYGYTF. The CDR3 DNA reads TGTGCCAGCTCACCACGGGCCAGGGTCGACTATGGCTACACCTTC.

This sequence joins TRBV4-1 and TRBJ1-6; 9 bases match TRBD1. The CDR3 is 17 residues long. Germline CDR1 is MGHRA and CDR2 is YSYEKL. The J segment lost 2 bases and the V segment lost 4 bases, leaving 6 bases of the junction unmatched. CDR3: CASSRGTGLPYNSPLHF. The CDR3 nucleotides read TGCGCCAGCAGCCGAGGGACAGGGCTCCCCTATAATTCACCCCTCCACTTT.

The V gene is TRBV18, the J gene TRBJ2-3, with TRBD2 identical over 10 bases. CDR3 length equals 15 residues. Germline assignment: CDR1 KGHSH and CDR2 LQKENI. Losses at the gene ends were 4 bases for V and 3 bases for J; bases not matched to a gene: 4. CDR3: CASSRATSGTDTQYF. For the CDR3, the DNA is TGTGCCAGCTCACGTGCGACTAGCGGGACAGATACGCAGTATTTT.

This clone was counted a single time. The CDR3: CASSLMAGGYQPQHF. In nucleotides, the CDR3 is TGTGCCAGCAGCCTTATGGCAGGGGGTTATCAGCCCCAGCATTTT. This chain joins TRBV7-2 and TRBJ1-5; 7 positions match TRBD1. The CDR3 runs to 15 residues. Losses at the gene ends were 5 bases for V and 5 bases for J; bases not matched to a gene: 9. Germline V CDR1 and CDR2: SGHTA, FQGNSA. Full variable domain (rest looked up from reference TRBV7-2 and TRBJ1-5): GAGVSQSPSNKVTEKGKDVELRCDPISGHTALYWYRQSLGQGLEFLIYFQGNSAPDKSGLPSDRFSAERTGGSVSTLTIQRTQQEDSAVYLCASSLMAGGYQPQHFGDGTRLSIL.

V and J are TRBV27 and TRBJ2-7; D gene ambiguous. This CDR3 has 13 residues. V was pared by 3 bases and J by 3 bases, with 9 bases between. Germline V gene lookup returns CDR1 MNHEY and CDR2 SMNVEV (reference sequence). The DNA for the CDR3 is TGTGCCAGCAGTTTGAGCCTAAACTACGAGCAGTACTTC. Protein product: CASSLSLNYEQYF.

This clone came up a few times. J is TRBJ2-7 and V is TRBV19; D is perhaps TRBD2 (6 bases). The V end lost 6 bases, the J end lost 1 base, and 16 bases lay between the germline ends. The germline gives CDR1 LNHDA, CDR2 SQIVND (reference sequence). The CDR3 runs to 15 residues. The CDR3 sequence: CASSSSDYYSYEQYF. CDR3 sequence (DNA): TGTGCCAGTAGCAGCTCGGACTACTATTCCTACGAGCAGTACTTC.

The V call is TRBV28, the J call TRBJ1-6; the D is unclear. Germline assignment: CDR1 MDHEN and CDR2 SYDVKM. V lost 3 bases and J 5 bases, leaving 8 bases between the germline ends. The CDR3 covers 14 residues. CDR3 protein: CASSLGPDNSPLHF. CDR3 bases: TGTGCCAGCAGTTTGGGTCCGGATAATTCACCCCTCCACTTT.

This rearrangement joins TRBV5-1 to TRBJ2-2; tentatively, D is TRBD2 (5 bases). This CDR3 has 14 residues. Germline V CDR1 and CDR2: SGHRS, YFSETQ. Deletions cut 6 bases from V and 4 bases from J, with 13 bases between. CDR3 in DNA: TGCGCCAGCACCTCGGGGTTGGGCACCGGGGAGCTGTTTTTT. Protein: CASTSGLGTGELFF.

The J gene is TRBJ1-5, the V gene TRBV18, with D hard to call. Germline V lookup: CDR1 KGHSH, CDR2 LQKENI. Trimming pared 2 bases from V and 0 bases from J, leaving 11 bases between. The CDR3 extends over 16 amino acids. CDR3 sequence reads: CASSPEASHSNQPQHF. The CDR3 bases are TGTGCCAGCTCACCAGAGGCCAGCCATAGCAATCAGCCCCAGCATTTT.

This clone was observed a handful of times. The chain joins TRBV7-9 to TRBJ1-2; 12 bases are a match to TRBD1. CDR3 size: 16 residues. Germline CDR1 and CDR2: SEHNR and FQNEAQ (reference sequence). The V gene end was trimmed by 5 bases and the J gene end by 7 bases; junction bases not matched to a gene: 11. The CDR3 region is CASSRSGTGGVIGYTF. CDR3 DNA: TGTGCCAGCAGCCGCTCCGGGACAGGGGGCGTAATTGGCTACACCTTC.

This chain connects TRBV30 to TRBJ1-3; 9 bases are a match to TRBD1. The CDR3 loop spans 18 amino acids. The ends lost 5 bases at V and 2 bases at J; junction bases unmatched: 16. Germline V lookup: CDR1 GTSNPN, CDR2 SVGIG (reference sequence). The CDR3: CAWGRDKTGGFAGNTIYF. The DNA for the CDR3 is TGTGCCTGGGGCAGAGATAAGACAGGGGGATTCGCTGGAAACACCATATATTTT.

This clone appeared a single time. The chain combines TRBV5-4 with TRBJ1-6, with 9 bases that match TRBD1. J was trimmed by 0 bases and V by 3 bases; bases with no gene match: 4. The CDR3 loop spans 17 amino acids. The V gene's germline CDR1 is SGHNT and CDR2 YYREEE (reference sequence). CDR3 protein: CASSSGQGTSYNSPLHF. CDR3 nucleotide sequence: TGTGCCAGCAGCTCGGGACAGGGTACCTCCTATAATTCACCCCTCCACTTT.

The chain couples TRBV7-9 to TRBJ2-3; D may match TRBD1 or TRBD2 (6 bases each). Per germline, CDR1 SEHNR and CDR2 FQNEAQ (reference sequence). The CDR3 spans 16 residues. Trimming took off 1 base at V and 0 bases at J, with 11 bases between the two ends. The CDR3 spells CASSLESGASTDTQYF. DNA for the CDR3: TGTGCCAGCAGCTTAGAGTCGGGGGCAAGCACAGATACGCAGTATTTT.

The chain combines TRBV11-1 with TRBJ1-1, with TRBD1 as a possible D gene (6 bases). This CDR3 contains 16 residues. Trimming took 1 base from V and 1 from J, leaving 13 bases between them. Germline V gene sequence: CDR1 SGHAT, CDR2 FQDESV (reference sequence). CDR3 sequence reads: CASSLGQVVQNTEAFF. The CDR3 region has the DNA TGTGCCAGCAGCTTAGGACAGGTTGTACAGAACACTGAAGCTTTCTTT. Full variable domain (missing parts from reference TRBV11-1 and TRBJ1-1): EAEVAQSPRYKITEKSQAVAFWCDPISGHATLYWYRQILGQGPELLVQFQDESVVDDSQLPKDRFSAERLKGVDSTLKIQPAELGDSAMYLCASSLGQVVQNTEAFFGQGTRLTVV.

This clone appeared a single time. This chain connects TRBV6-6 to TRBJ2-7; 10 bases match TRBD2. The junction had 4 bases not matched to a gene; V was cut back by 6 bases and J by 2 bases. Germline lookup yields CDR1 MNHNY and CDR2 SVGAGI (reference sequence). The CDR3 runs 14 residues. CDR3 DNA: TGTGCCAGCAGGCAACTAGCGGGGCCCTACGAGCAGTACTTC. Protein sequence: CASRQLAGPYEQYF.

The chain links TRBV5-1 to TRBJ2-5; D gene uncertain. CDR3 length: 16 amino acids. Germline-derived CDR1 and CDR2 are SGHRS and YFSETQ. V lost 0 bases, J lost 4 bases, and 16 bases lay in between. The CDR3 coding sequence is TGCGCCAGCAGCTTGGGGGTCGTGGGTGGATCAGAGACCCAGTACTTC. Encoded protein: CASSLGVVGGSETQYF. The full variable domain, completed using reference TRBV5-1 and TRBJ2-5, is KAGVTQTPRYLIKTRGQQVTLSCSPISGHRSVSWYQQTPGQGLQFLFEYFSETQRNKGNFPGRFSGRQFSNSRSEMNVSTLELGDSALYLCASSLGVVGGSETQYFGPGTRLLVL.

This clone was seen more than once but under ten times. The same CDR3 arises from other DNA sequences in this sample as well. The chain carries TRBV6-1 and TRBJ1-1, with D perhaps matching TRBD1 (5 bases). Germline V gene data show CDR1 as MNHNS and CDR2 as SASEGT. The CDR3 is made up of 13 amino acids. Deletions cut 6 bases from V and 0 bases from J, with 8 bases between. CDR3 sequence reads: CASSGTVNTEAFF. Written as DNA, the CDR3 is TGTGCCAGCAGCGGGACGGTGAACACTGAAGCTTTCTTT.

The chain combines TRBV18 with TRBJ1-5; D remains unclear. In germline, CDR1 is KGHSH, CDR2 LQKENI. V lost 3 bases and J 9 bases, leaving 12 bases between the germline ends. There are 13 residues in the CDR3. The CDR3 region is CASSPGDARPQHF. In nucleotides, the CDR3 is TGTGCCAGCTCACCGGGAGACGCTAGGCCCCAGCATTTT.

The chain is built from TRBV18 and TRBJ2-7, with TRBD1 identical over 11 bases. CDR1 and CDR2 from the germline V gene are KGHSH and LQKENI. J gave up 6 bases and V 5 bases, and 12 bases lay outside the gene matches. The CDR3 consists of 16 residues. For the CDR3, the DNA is TGTGCCAGCTCATTAGACGGGACAGGGGGAACCGGCGAGCAGTACTTC. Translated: CASSLDGTGGTGEQYF. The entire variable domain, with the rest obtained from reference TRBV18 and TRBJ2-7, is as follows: NAGVMQNPRHLVRRRGQEARLRCSPMKGHSHVYWYRQLPEEGLKFMVYLQKENIIDESGMPKERFSAEFPKEGPSILRIQQVVRGDSAAYFCASSLDGTGGTGEQYFGPGTRLTVT.

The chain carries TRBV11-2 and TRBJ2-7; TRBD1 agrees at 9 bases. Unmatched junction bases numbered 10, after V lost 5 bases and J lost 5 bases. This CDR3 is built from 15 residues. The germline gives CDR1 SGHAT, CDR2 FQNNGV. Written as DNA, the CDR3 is TGTGCCAGCAGCCCTCACGGGGGACAGGGAGACGAGCAGTACTTC. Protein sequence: CASSPHGGQGDEQYF.

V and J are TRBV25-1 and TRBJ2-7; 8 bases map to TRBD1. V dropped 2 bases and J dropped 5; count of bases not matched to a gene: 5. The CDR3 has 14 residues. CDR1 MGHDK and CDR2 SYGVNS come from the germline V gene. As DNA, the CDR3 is TGTGCCAGCAGTGAACCTGTGACAGGGGACGAGCAGTACTTC. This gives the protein CASSEPVTGDEQYF.